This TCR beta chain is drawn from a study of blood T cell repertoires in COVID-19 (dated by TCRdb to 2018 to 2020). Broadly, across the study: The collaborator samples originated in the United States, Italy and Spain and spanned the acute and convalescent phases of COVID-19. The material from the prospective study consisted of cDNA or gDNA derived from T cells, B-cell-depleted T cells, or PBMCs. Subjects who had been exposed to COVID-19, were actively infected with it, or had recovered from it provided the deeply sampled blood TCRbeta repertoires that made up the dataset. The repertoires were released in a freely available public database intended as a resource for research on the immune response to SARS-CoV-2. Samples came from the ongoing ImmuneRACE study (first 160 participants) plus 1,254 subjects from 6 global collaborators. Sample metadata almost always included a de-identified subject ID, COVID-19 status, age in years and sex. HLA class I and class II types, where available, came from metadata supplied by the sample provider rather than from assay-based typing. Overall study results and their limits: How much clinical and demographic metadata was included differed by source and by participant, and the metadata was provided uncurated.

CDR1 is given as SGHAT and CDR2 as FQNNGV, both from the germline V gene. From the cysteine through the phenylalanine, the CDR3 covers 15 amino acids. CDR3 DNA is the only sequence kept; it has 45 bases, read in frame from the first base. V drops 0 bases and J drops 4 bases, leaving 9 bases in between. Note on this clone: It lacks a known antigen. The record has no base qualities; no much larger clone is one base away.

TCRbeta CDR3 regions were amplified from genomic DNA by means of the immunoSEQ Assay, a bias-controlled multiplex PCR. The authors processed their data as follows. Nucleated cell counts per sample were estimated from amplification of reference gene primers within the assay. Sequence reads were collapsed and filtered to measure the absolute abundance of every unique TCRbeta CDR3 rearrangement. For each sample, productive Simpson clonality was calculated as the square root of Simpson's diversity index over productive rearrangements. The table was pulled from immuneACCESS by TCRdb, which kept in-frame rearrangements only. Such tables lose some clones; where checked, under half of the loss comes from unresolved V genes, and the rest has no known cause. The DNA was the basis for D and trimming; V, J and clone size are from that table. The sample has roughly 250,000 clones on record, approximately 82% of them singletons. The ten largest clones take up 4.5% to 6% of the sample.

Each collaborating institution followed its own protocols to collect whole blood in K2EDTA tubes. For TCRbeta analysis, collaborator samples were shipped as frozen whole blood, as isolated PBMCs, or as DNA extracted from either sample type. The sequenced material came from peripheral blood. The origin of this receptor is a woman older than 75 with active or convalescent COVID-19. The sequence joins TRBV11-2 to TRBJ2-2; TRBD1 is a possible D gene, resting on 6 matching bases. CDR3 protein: CASSLEQGFTGELFF. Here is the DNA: TGTGCCAGCAGCTTAGAACAGGGTTTCACCGGGGAGCTGTTTTTT.